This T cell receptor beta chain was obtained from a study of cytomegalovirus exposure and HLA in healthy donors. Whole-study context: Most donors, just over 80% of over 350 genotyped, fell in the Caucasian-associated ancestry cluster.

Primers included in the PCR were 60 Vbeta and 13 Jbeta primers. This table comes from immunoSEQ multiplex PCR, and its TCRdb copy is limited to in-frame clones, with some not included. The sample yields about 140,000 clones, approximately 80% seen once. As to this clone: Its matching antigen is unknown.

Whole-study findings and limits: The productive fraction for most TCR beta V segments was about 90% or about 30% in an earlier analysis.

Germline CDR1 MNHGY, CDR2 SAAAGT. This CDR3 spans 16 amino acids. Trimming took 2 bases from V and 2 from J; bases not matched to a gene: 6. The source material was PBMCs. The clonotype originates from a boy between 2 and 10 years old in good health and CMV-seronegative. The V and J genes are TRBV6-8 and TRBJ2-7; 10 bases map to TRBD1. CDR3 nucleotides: TGTGCCAGCAGTTACCACCGGGACAGGGGTACCTACGAGCAGTACTTC. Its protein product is CASSYHRDRGTYEQYF.